The rows below give T cell receptor beta chains drawn from one sample of a study of blood T cells in healthy people across ages. TCRdb reprocessed the 5' RACE reads with MiXCR, giving one entry per CDR3 protein. This sample carries over 450,000 distinct CDR3 sequences, 24% of them seen once, and the ten largest clones take roughly 9.4%. The same data also went into a second study, on T cells of mothers and their children.

Sequencing was carried out using blood. The receptor source for this set is a boy younger than 18 in good health. Each CDR3 is given without its conserved first and last residue. The order of the fields is clone size, D gene, J gene, V gene, CDR3 protein. The D gene is left open where the match is weak. The size field is filled for only some rows; it gives once, few, many or a size class.

size: few
D: NA
J: TRBJ1-4
V: TRBV20-1
CDR3: SAREGRVRTNEKLF

size: NA
D: TRBD2
J: NA
V: TRBV27
CDR3: ASSWAGDSEQF

size: few
D: NA
J: TRBJ1-4
V: TRBV9
CDR3: ASSVGTGGAVQLF

size: few
D: NA
J: TRBJ1-5
V: TRBV20-1
CDR3: SANLGRDQPQH

size: NA
D: NA
J: TRBJ1-2
V: TRBV29-1
CDR3: SGSRGDGYT

size: many
D: NA
J: TRBJ1-1
V: TRBV7-2
CDR3: ASSLQGWDTEAF

size: NA
D: TRBD1
J: TRBJ2-4
V: TRBV28
CDR3: ANSLRQGGIQY

size: NA
D: NA
J: TRBJ1-1
V: TRBV6-5
CDR3: ASSYGGRKNAEAF

size: NA
D: NA
J: TRBJ1-2
V: TRBV7-2
CDR3: ASSLAPHFNYGYT

size: few
D: NA
J: TRBJ2-5
V: TRBV20-1
CDR3: SASEPPQETQY

size: few
D: NA
J: TRBJ2-1
V: TRBV29-1
CDR3: SVDGSSYNEQF

size: few
D: NA
J: TRBJ2-1
V: TRBV29-1
CDR3: SVGRQGRDEQF

size: few
D: TRBD2
J: TRBJ2-1
V: TRBV6-1
CDR3: ASSSSGGYNEQF

size: NA
D: TRBD1
J: TRBJ1-4
V: TRBV4-3
CDR3: ASSQVRDSGKPTNEKLF

size: NA
D: TRBD1
J: NA
V: TRBV12-3/TRBV12-4
CDR3: ASSWTGGGEQY

size: NA
D: NA
J: TRBJ2-1
V: TRBV2
CDR3: ASKKENGHNEQF

size: few
D: TRBD2
J: TRBJ2-3
V: TRBV10-3
CDR3: AVSESTSGGPSDTQY

size: NA
D: TRBD1
J: TRBJ1-4
V: TRBV5-1
CDR3: ASSTRDREKLF

size: few
D: TRBD1
J: TRBJ1-5
V: TRBV27
CDR3: ASSLDRGPSQPQH

size: NA
D: NA
J: TRBJ1-2
V: TRBV20-1
CDR3: SATRPRIYGYT

size: NA
D: TRBD1
J: TRBJ1-1
V: TRBV12-5
CDR3: ASGLTGGTEAF

size: NA
D: NA
J: TRBJ1-2
V: TRBV20-1
CDR3: SARDQGGTNYGYT

size: NA
D: TRBD2
J: TRBJ2-1
V: TRBV20-1
CDR3: SDGGGARNEQF

size: NA
D: TRBD1
J: TRBJ1-5
V: TRBV7-8
CDR3: ASSPGTAIQH

size: NA
D: TRBD1
J: TRBJ2-1
V: TRBV6-4
CDR3: ASSERPGGLFVDNEQF